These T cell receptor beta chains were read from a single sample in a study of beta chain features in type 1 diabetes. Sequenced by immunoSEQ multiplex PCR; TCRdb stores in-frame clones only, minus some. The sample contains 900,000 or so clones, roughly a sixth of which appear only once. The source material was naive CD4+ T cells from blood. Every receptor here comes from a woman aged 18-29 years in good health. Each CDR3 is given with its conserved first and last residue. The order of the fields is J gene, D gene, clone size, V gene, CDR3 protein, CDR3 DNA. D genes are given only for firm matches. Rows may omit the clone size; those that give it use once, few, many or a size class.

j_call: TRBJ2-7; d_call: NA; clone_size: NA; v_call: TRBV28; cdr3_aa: CASSLQSHVEQYF; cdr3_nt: TGTGCCAGCAGTTTACAGTCTCACGTGGAGCAGTACTTC
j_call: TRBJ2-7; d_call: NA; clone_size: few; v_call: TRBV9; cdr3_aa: CASSPHWRSYEQYF; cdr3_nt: TGTGCCAGCAGCCCGCATTGGCGCTCCTACGAGCAGTACTTC
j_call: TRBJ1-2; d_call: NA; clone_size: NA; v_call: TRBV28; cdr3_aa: CASSEGQIYGYTF; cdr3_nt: TGTGCCAGCAGTGAAGGACAGATTTATGGCTACACCTTC
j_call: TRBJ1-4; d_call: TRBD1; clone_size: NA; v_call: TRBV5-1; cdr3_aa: CASSIGTGTYEKLFF; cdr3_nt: TGCGCCAGCAGCATCGGGACAGGGACCTATGAAAAACTGTTTTTT
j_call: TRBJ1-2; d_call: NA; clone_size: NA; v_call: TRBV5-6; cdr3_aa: CASSWDKNYGYTF; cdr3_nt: TGTGCCAGCAGCTGGGACAAAAACTATGGCTACACCTTC
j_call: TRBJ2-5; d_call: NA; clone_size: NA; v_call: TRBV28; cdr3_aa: CASSPLNQETQYF; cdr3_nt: TGTGCCAGCAGTCCTTTGAACCAAGAGACCCAGTACTTC
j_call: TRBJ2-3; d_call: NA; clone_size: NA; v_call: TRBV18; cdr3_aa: CASSPPSYTDTQYF; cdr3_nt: TGTGCCAGCTCACCACCTTCTTACACAGATACGCAGTATTTT
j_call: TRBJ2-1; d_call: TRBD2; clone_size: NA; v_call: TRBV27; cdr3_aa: CASRSSGRAWEQFF; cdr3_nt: TGTGCCAGCAGATCTAGCGGGAGGGCCTGGGAGCAGTTCTTC
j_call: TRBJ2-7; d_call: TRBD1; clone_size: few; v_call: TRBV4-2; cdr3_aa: CARAPGTDFSYEQYF; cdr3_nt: TGTGCCAGGGCTCCCGGGACAGACTTTTCCTACGAGCAGTACTTC
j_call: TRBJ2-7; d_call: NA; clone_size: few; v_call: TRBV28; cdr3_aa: CASRVQRANYEQYF; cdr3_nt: TGTGCCAGCAGGGTCCAGCGGGCCAATTACGAGCAGTACTTC
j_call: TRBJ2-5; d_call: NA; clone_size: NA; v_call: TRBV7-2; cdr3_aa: CASSFSTVETQYF; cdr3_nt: TGTGCCAGCAGCTTCTCAACCGTGGAGACCCAGTACTTC
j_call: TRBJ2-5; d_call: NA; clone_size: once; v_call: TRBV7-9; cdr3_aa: CASSLSTTGETQYF; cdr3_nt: TGTGCCAGCAGCTTATCGACAACAGGAGAGACCCAGTACTTC
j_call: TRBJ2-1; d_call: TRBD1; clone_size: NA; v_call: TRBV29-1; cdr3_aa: CSVRTGDEQFF; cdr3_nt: TGCAGCGTTAGGACAGGGGATGAGCAGTTCTTC
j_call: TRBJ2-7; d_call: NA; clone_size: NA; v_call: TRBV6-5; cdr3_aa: CASSPRAVYEQYF; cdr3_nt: TGTGCCAGCAGTCCCCGAGCGGTCTACGAGCAGTACTTC
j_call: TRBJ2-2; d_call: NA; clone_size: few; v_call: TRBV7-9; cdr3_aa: CASSLGGLLLGELFF; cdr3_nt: TGTGCCAGCAGCTTAGGGGGCTTACTACTCGGGGAGCTGTTTTTT
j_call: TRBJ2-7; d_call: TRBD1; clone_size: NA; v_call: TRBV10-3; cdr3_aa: CAISETGDSSYEQYF; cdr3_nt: TGTGCCATCAGTGAAACAGGGGACAGCTCCTACGAGCAGTACTTC
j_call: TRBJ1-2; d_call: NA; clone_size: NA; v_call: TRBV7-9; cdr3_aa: CASSQSTAGLYGYTF; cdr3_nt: TGTGCCAGCAGCCAATCAACGGCAGGTCTCTATGGCTACACCTTC
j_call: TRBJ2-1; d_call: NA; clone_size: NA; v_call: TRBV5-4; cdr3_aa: CASSSGLLLDDEQFF; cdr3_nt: TGTGCCAGCAGCTCAGGACTGCTATTGGATGATGAGCAGTTCTTC